This entry lists 28 T cell receptor beta chains sequenced from one sample in a study of cytomegalovirus exposure and HLA in healthy donors. 13 Jbeta primers and 60 Vbeta primers were used for the PCR. The assay was immunoSEQ multiplex PCR, and TCRdb's table has in-frame clones only and misses some. The sample records about 100,000 clones, about four fifths being singletons. Sequenced input: PBMCs. The receptor source for this set is a man aged 35 to 55 in good health and CMV-seropositive.

V is TRBV2 and J is TRBJ1-1; D gene unclear. CDR1 is SNHLY and CDR2 is FYNNEI in the germline V gene. The ends were cut back, 6 bases at V and 5 bases at J, with 4 bases in the middle. The CDR3 consists of 10 residues. The CDR3, as DNA: TGTGCCAGCAGGGAGACTGAAGCTTTCTTT. Its protein is CASRETEAFF.

This clone was observed a handful of times. The chain carries TRBV6-1 and TRBJ2-7, with a weak D call TRBD2 (5 bases). Germline V gene data show CDR1 as MNHNS and CDR2 as SASEGT. This CDR3 comprises 13 residues. V was clipped by 5 bases and J by 4 bases, with 12 bases between them. The CDR3 DNA reads as TGTGCCAGCAGTTCGGACTGGAAGTACGAGCAGTACTTC. Translated: CASSSDWKYEQYF.

V gene TRBV6-1 combines with J gene TRBJ1-6; 9 bases align to TRBD1. The CDR3 has 15 residues. Germline CDR1 reads MNHNS; CDR2 reads SASEGT. After removal of 8 bases from V and 5 bases from J, the junction contained 7 bases not matched to a gene. CDR3 sequence reads: CASWTGAFNNSPLHF. DNA for the CDR3: TGTGCCAGCTGGACAGGGGCCTTCAATAATTCACCCCTCCACTTT.

This chain links TRBV5-1 with TRBJ1-2, with 7 bases identical to TRBD1. J gave up 9 bases and V 2 bases, and 10 bases lay outside the gene matches. The CDR3 contains 14 residues. The germline CDR1 and CDR2 sequences are SGHRS and YFSETQ. The CDR3 region has the DNA TGCGCCAGCAGCTTACCTCGGACAGGCTCGAGCTACACCTTC. Translating gives CASSLPRTGSSYTF.

This chain links TRBV18 with TRBJ1-2; 7 bases match TRBD1. The ends lost 1 base at V and 3 bases at J; junction bases unmatched: 11. In germline, CDR1 is KGHSH, CDR2 LQKENI. The CDR3 runs 17 residues. The CDR3 loop reads CASSPRTGQGNYYGYTF. The CDR3, as DNA: TGTGCCAGCTCACCACGGACAGGTCAGGGGAACTACTATGGCTACACCTTC.

This clone was seen once. The V and J genes are TRBV9 and TRBJ2-5, with D perhaps TRBD1 (6 bases). The J call may be faulty, since TRBJ2-7 better matches the DNA end. The CDR3 loop spans 15 amino acids. Germline V gene data show CDR1 as SGDLS and CDR2 as YYNGEE. Written as DNA, the CDR3 is TGTGCCAGCAGCGTATCTATGGGGGCGACCTACGAGCAGTACTTC. Amino acids: CASSVSMGATYEQYF.

The chain joins TRBV5-1 to TRBJ1-5; 7 nucleotides align to TRBD1. Germline CDR1 reads SGHRS; CDR2 reads YFSETQ. The V and J ends lost 0 bases and 7 bases, in that order; junction bases with no gene match: 4. The CDR3 has 14 amino acids. The chain's CDR3 is CASSLEGGTQPQHF. The CDR3 bases are TGCGCCAGCAGCTTGGAAGGGGGCACCCAGCCCCAGCATTTT.

V gene TRBV6-6 combines with J gene TRBJ2-3; 11 bases map to TRBD2. V lost 8 bases and J lost 3; bases outside the gene matches: 7. From germline, CDR1 is MNHNY and CDR2 SVGAGI (reference sequence). The CDR3 length is 15 residues. Here the CDR3 reads CASRTSGGWTDTQYF. The CDR3 nucleotides read TGTGCCAGCCGAACTAGCGGGGGATGGACAGATACGCAGTATTTT.

This chain links TRBV5-1 with TRBJ2-5; a weak D match, TRBD2 (5 bases). The ends were cut back, 0 bases at V and 3 bases at J, with 15 bases in the middle. CDR3 length: 16 amino acids. CDR1 and CDR2 (germline): SGHRS, YFSETQ. The CDR3 is CASSLEPSGSKETQYF. CDR3 sequence (DNA): TGCGCCAGCAGCTTGGAACCCTCTGGGAGTAAAGAGACCCAGTACTTC.

J is TRBJ1-5 and V is TRBV6-1, with D possibly TRBD1 on 5 matching bases. CDR1 is MNHNS, CDR2 SASEGT, per germline. The CDR3 consists of 14 residues. Deletions cut 6 bases from V and 1 base from J, with 10 bases between. The CDR3, as DNA: TGTGCCAGCAGGGGGCGCCTAAGCAATCAGCCCCAGCATTTT. Its protein is CASRGRLSNQPQHF.

In the case of this clone: Other DNA sequences in this specimen translate into the identical CDR3. The CDR3 DNA reads TGCGCCAGCAGCTTGGGCACAGGCGGCAATCAGCCCCAGCATTTT. Its translation: CASSLGTGGNQPQHF. V usage is TRBV5-1 and J usage is TRBJ1-5; D is perhaps TRBD1 (5 bases). Germline CDR1 is SGHRS and CDR2 is YFSETQ. The CDR3 spans 15 residues. V shed 0 bases and J shed 2 bases, with 9 bases lying between them.

This clone was seen only once. V gene TRBV7-2 combines with J gene TRBJ1-5; no reliable D call. Per the germline V gene, CDR1 is SGHTA and CDR2 is FQGNSA. Trimming stripped 2 bases from V and 7 bases from J, with 15 bases between. CDR3 length: 15 amino acids. CDR3 loop: CASSLRGGREQPQHF. CDR3 nucleotide sequence: TGTGCCAGCAGCTTACGGGGAGGGAGGGAACAGCCCCAGCATTTT.

This chain uses TRBV11-2 with TRBJ1-2; D is perhaps TRBD1 (5 bases). The CDR3 runs to 15 residues. Between the trimmed V and J ends, which lost 1 base and 0 bases, there was a span of 9 bases. CDR1 SGHAT and CDR2 FQNNGV come from the germline V gene. CDR3 nucleotide sequence: TGTGCCAGCAGCTTAGGGCAGGGTGCTAACTATGGCTACACCTTC. Translated: CASSLGQGANYGYTF.

The V gene is TRBV6-1, the J gene TRBJ1-2; D gene ambiguous. V was shortened by 2 bases and J by 8 bases, with 18 bases between the two germline ends. This CDR3 has 15 residues. Germline V gene data show CDR1 as MNHNS and CDR2 as SASEGT. The CDR3 protein is CASSERYKTEGGYTF. The CDR3, as DNA: TGTGCCAGCAGTGAACGGTACAAAACTGAGGGAGGCTACACCTTC.

The sample holds a few counts of this clone. V and J are TRBV29-1 and TRBJ1-5; D unresolved. V dropped 6 bases and J dropped 0 bases, with 9 bases sitting between them. Germline CDR1 and CDR2: SQVTM and ANQGSEA. The CDR3 totals 13 residues. For the CDR3, the DNA is TGCAGCGTGATAGAGTATAGCAATCAGCCCCAGCATTTT. This codes for CSVIEYSNQPQHF. Drawing the rest from reference TRBV29-1 and TRBJ1-5, the complete variable domain is SAVISQKPSRDICQRGTSLTIQCQVDSQVTMMFWYRQQPGQSLTLIATANQGSEATYESGFVIDKFPISRPNLTFSTLTVSNMSPEDSSIYLCSVIEYSNQPQHFGDGTRLSIL.

The rearrangement links TRBV9 to TRBJ2-7; a weak D match, TRBD1 (5 bases). The ends were cut back, 1 base at V and 5 bases at J, with 13 bases in the middle. CDR3 length: 14 residues. The germline V gene has CDR1 SGDLS and CDR2 YYNGEE. For the CDR3, the DNA is TGTGCCAGCAGCGTATTGTACAGGCTCAACGAGCAGTACTTC. Its protein is CASSVLYRLNEQYF.

V and J are TRBV19 and TRBJ2-1; 7 bases line up with TRBD2. This CDR3 is 16 amino acids long. Germline V gene sequence: CDR1 LNHDA, CDR2 SQIVND (reference sequence). The junction had 15 bases not matched to a gene; V was cut back by 8 bases and J by 5 bases. CDR3 amino acids: CASCQSGVGEDNEQFF. In nucleotides, the CDR3 is TGTGCCAGTTGCCAAAGCGGGGTGGGGGAGGACAATGAGCAGTTCTTC.

The chain employs TRBV11-1 and TRBJ2-7, with a possible D match to TRBD2 (6 bases). The CDR3 totals 14 residues. V dropped 5 bases and J dropped 1 base, with 12 bases sitting between them. Germline CDR1 reads SGHAT; CDR2 reads FQDESV (reference sequence). The CDR3 nucleotides are TGTGCCAGCAGCCCGTGGGGAGGATCCTACGAGCAGTACTTC. It encodes CASSPWGGSYEQYF.

This clone is a singleton in its sample. The rearrangement uses TRBV7-2 and TRBJ2-5; D perhaps matches TRBD2 (6 bases). V lost 5 bases and J lost 2, with 15 bases in between. Germline lookup yields CDR1 SGHTA and CDR2 FQGNSA. This CDR3 contains 15 residues. The CDR3 protein is CASSPGSEKQETQYF. CDR3 coding DNA: TGTGCCAGCAGCCCCGGGAGTGAGAAGCAAGAGACCCAGTACTTC.

The chain employs TRBV19 and TRBJ1-1; 8 nucleotides align to TRBD1. Germline trimming cut 5 bases from V and 5 bases from J; bases unmatched to any gene: 10. The CDR3 totals 15 residues. Germline V gene lookup returns CDR1 LNHDA and CDR2 SQIVND (reference sequence). The CDR3 reads CASSPDHRGRTEAFF. Here the CDR3 DNA reads TGTGCCAGTAGTCCGGATCACAGGGGGAGGACTGAAGCTTTCTTT.

The J gene is TRBJ2-1, the V gene TRBV6-1; perhaps TRBD1 as D (5 bases). Germline CDR1 and CDR2: MNHNS and SASEGT. The CDR3 totals 15 residues. V was cut by 4 bases and J by 4 bases, with 14 bases left in between. CDR3 nucleotide sequence: TGTGCCAGCAGTGTGGGGCAGTTTGGTTACAATGAGCAGTTCTTC. Protein: CASSVGQFGYNEQFF.

The chain is built from TRBV2 and TRBJ2-1, with TRBD2 matching over 7 bases. Germline lookup yields CDR1 SNHLY and CDR2 FYNNEI. CDR3 length equals 15 residues. This CDR3 is CAADPQRGYNNEQFF. CDR3 bases: TGTGCTGCCGACCCTCAGCGGGGATATAACAATGAGCAGTTCTTC. The variable domain in full, with the rest retrieved from reference TRBV2 and TRBJ2-1, is EPEVTQTPSHQVTQMGQEVILRCVPISNHLYFYWYRQILGQKVEFLVSFYNNEISEKSEIFDDQFSVERPDGSNFTLKIRSTKLEDSAMYFCAADPQRGYNNEQFFGPGTRLTVL.

V and J are TRBV2 and TRBJ1-2, with no clear D. The CDR3 is made up of 14 amino acids. V was pared by 7 bases and J by 6 bases, with 18 bases between. CDR1 and CDR2 (germline): SNHLY, FYNNEI. The chain's CDR3 is CASTVSDTYHGYTF. DNA for the CDR3: TGTGCCAGCACCGTCTCAGACACCTACCATGGCTACACCTTC.

The rearrangement uses TRBV7-9 and TRBJ1-2; weak D call: TRBD1 (6 bases). Germline V gene data show CDR1 as SEHNR and CDR2 as FQNEAQ (reference sequence). The CDR3 covers 13 residues. V was cut by 1 base and J by 8 bases, with 11 bases left in between. Here the CDR3 DNA reads TGTGCCAGCAGCTTAGTCACAGGGTCCGGCTACACCTTC. It yields the protein CASSLVTGSGYTF.

V is TRBV28 and J is TRBJ2-3; 9 bases map to TRBD2. The length of the CDR3 is 15 residues. Germline trimming cut 3 bases from V and 0 bases from J; bases unmatched to any gene: 1. CDR1 and CDR2 (germline): MDHEN, SYDVKM. The DNA for the CDR3 is TGTGCCAGCAGTTTGCTAGCGGGAAGCACAGATACGCAGTATTTT. Its protein is CASSLLAGSTDTQYF. Full variable domain (rest looked up from reference TRBV28 and TRBJ2-3): DVKVTQSSRYLVKRTGEKVFLECVQDMDHENMFWYRQDPGLGLRLIYFSYDVKMKEKGDIPEGYSVSREKKERFSLILESASTNQTSMYLCASSLLAGSTDTQYFGPGTRLTVL.

For the CDR3, the DNA is TGTGCCTGGAGCGCGACATACAGGGTCCTGACAGATACGCAGTATTTT. It encodes CAWSATYRVLTDTQYF. V is TRBV30 and J is TRBJ2-3, with TRBD1 as a possible D gene (6 bases). CDR1 is GTSNPN, CDR2 SVGIG, per germline (reference sequence). The CDR3 has 16 amino acids. V lost 3 bases, J lost 3 bases, and 19 bases lay in between.

The V call is TRBV6-6, the J call TRBJ2-1, with 8 bases aligning to TRBD1. CDR1 and CDR2 (germline): MNHNY, SVGAGI (reference sequence). CDR3 length: 15 amino acids. Trimming took 7 bases from V and 0 from J; bases not matched to a gene: 5. The CDR3 DNA follows: TGTGCCAGCAAAGGACAGGGTAGCTCCTACAATGAGCAGTTCTTC. Protein sequence: CASKGQGSSYNEQFF.

This clone has a single count. The chain links TRBV7-3 to TRBJ1-1, with 7 bases identical to TRBD1. This CDR3 spans 13 amino acids. Losses at the gene ends were 0 bases for V and 9 bases for J; bases not matched to a gene: 4. CDR1 SGHTA and CDR2 FQGTGA come from the germline V gene. CDR3 region: CASSLTQGGKAFF. The CDR3 bases are TGTGCCAGCAGCTTAACTCAGGGGGGAAAAGCTTTCTTT.